What follows are 32 T cell receptor beta chains derived from one specimen sequenced in a study of identical twins. TCRdb ran MiXCR on the 5' RACE reads and lists one entry per CDR3 protein. The sample shows 400,000 to 550,000 distinct CDR3 sequences, 22% of them seen only once. This same sample was also taken into another study, of T cells expressing NK-cell markers.

Sequenced sample: CD4+ T cells sorted from blood. The receptors were sampled from a woman between 18 and 29 years old in good health.

The gene calls are TRBV21-1 and TRBJ2-7. TRBV21-1 is given as a pseudogene. CDR3 length: 12 amino acids. The CDR3 spells CASSKGAYEQYF. CDR3 coding DNA: TGTGCCAGCAGCAAAGGTGCCTACGAGCAGTACTTC.

This sequence joins TRBV11-2 and TRBJ1-5, with 7 bases that match TRBD1. Germline CDR1 is SGHAT and CDR2 is FQNNGV. This CDR3 has 14 amino acids. V gave up 4 bases and J gave up 7 bases; unmatched junction bases: 7. CDR3 protein: CASSSNRGLQPQHF. The CDR3 DNA reads TGTGCCAGCAGCTCCAACAGGGGTCTGCAGCCCCAGCATTTT.

The sample holds a few counts of this clonotype. The CDR3 loop is CSGGRGGWNEQFF. The CDR3 DNA is TGCAGTGGCGGGCGGGGGGGGTGGAATGAGCAGTTCTTC. V gene TRBV20-1 combines with J gene TRBJ2-1, with 9 bases identical to TRBD2. CDR3 length equals 13 residues. CDR1 is DFQATT, CDR2 SNEGSKA, per germline (reference sequence). The ends lost 7 bases at V and 7 bases at J; junction bases unmatched: 8.

This clonotype was recorded a few times. The rearrangement links TRBV12-3 or TRBV12-4 to TRBJ1-1; no definite D call. Trimming took off 6 bases at V and 4 bases at J, with 9 bases between the two ends. The CDR3 contains 12 residues. The CDR3 nucleotides read TGTGCCAGCAGCCCAAAAAGCACTGAAGCTTTCTTT. It encodes CASSPKSTEAFF.

This clonotype has a handful of counts. The rearrangement joins TRBV7-9 to TRBJ1-1; D remains ambiguous. The V and J ends lost 4 bases and 5 bases respectively, with 14 bases between them. CDR3 size: 14 residues. CDR1 and CDR2 (germline): SEHNR, FQNEAQ (reference sequence). The CDR3, as DNA: TGTGCCAGCAGCTCCCATTCGGGAGGGACTGAAGCTTTCTTT. This encodes CASSSHSGGTEAFF. The full variable domain, completed using reference TRBV7-9 and TRBJ1-1, is DTGVSQNPRHKITKRGQNVTFRCDPISEHNRLYWYRQTLGQGPEFLTYFQNEAQLEKSRLLSDRFSAERPKGSFSTLEIQRTEQGDSAMYLCASSSHSGGTEAFFGQGTRLTVV.

For this clonotype: Relative to the germline gene, one junction end is altered; a read error may explain this. The chain employs TRBV2 and TRBJ2-7, with D perhaps TRBD2 (6 bases). Germline V gives CDR1 SNHLY, CDR2 FYNNEI. The CDR3 length is 14 residues. For the CDR3, the DNA is TGTGCCAGCGGTGAGTTAGCGGCGTCCTACGAGCAGTACTTC. As protein: CASGELAASYEQYF.

This clonotype was seen only a few times. The chain uses TRBV6-2 or TRBV6-3 and TRBJ2-2, with 9 nucleotides matching TRBD2. The ends lost 6 bases at V and 5 bases at J; junction bases unmatched: 10. This CDR3 has 16 residues. Per the germline V gene, CDR1 is MNHEY and CDR2 is SVGEGT. For the CDR3, the DNA is TGTGCCAGCAGGCCGGGACTAGCAGGGATAACCGGGGAGCTGTTTTTT. Its protein product is CASRPGLAGITGELFF.

The V call is TRBV6-5, the J call TRBJ2-7; 7 positions match TRBD2. The junction had 2 bases not matched to a gene; V was cut back by 2 bases and J by 1 base. The CDR3 length is 14 residues. Per germline, CDR1 MNHEY and CDR2 SVGAGI. The CDR3 DNA follows: TGTGCCAGCAGTTACGCGGGAGAGTCCTACGAGCAGTACTTC. The encoded protein is CASSYAGESYEQYF.

This clonotype occurred a few times. The genes are TRBV5-1 and TRBJ1-2; TRBD1 matches 7 bases. The J segment lost 3 bases and the V segment lost 0 bases, leaving 14 bases of the junction unmatched. Per germline, CDR1 SGHRS and CDR2 YFSETQ. The CDR3 has 18 residues. DNA of the CDR3: TGCGCCAGCAGCTTGGACCACCCGGGGGGACAGTATGACTATGGCTACACCTTC. This sequence encodes CASSLDHPGGQYDYGYTF.

In nucleotides, the CDR3 is TGTGCCAGCAGTTACGGACAGGGGAGTATTGGCTACACCTTC. Protein: CASSYGQGSIGYTF. This chain links TRBV6-5 with TRBJ1-2; 9 positions match TRBD1. From germline, CDR1 is MNHEY and CDR2 SVGAGI. The CDR3 contains 14 residues. V was clipped by 2 bases and J by 7 bases; unmatched bases: 5.

The chain uses TRBV6-4 and TRBJ2-7; 8 nucleotides align to TRBD2. CDR1 and CDR2 (germline): MRHNA, SNTAGT. The V segment lost 6 bases and the J segment 0 bases; nucleotides outside the gene matches: 10. This CDR3 comprises 16 residues. CDR3 DNA sequence: TGTGCCAGCAGCCCATTAGCGGGGAGGACCTCCTACGAGCAGTACTTC. Translation: CASSPLAGRTSYEQYF.

This clonotype was seen at least ten times. This chain uses TRBV15 with TRBJ2-5; D call uncertain. V lost 4 bases, J lost 0 bases, and 6 bases lay in between. The CDR3 consists of 13 residues. The germline V gene encodes CDR1 LNHNV and CDR2 YYDKDF (reference sequence). The CDR3 protein is CATSTGNQETQYF. The CDR3, as DNA: TGTGCCACCAGCACCGGCAACCAAGAGACCCAGTACTTC.

This sequence joins TRBV12-3 or TRBV12-4 and TRBJ2-7, with D perhaps matching TRBD2 (7 bases). The CDR3 spans 18 residues. This CDR3 reads CTCSLGGGTATTSYEQYF. The CDR3 bases are TGTACCTGCAGTTTAGGGGGGGGAACAGCCACCACCTCCTACGAGCAGTACTTC.

The CDR3 sequence: CASSLRGSPEKLFF. CDR3 nucleotide sequence: TGTGCCAGCAGCTTAAGGGGCAGCCCGGAAAAACTGTTTTTT. The rearrangement links TRBV5-6 to TRBJ1-4, with a tentative D call TRBD1 (5 bases). The CDR3 has 14 amino acids. Germline V gene data show CDR1 as SGHDT and CDR2 as YYEEEE. With 2 bases removed from V and 8 bases from J, the gap between germline ends came to 13 bases.

The chain uses TRBV27 and TRBJ1-2; unclear D gene. The CDR3 contains 13 residues. Germline V gene data show CDR1 as MNHEY and CDR2 as SMNVEV (reference sequence). The ends were cut back, 5 bases at V and 5 bases at J, with 12 bases in the middle. The DNA for the CDR3 is TGTGCCAGCAGTATAGGGCCCGGGTATGGCTACACCTTC. It translates to CASSIGPGYGYTF.

J is TRBJ2-2 and V is TRBV5-1, with D tentatively TRBD1 (5 bases). The CDR3 covers 16 residues. CDR1 SGHRS and CDR2 YFSETQ come from the germline V gene. Trimming took off 5 bases at V and 6 bases at J, with 20 bases between the two ends. The CDR3 is CASRFDSSTSPGELFF. The CDR3, as DNA: TGCGCCAGCAGATTCGACAGTAGCACCTCTCCCGGGGAGCTGTTTTTT.

The CDR3 region has the DNA TGTGCCAGCTCGAAGGGGGGGGGGACAGATACGCAGTATTTT. Its translation: CASSKGGGTDTQYF. The rearrangement joins TRBV12-3 or TRBV12-4 to TRBJ2-3; possible D gene TRBD2, 7 bases. The V gene lost 8 bases and the J gene lost 3 bases, with 15 bases spanning the gap. The CDR3 contains 14 residues.

The sample holds one count of this clonotype. The V call is TRBV11-2, the J call TRBJ2-2; possibly TRBD2 for D (6 bases). This CDR3 is 15 amino acids long. Germline lookup yields CDR1 SGHAT and CDR2 FQNNGV. V was pared by 5 bases and J by 9 bases, with 19 bases between. CDR3 coding DNA: TGTGCCAGCAGCCGTTCCGGGACTGGCCACCGGGAGCTGTTTTTT. It codes for CASSRSGTGHRELFF.

This clonotype was seen a few times. The V gene is TRBV20-1, the J gene TRBJ2-7; D call uncertain. The CDR3 is 12 residues long. V gave up 5 bases and J gave up 0 bases, with 8 bases separating them. Germline assignment: CDR1 DFQATT and CDR2 SNEGSKA (reference sequence). Here the CDR3 DNA reads TGCAGTGCTCAGAGGAGCTCCTACGAGCAGTACTTC. Encoded protein: CSAQRSSYEQYF.

This clonotype was counted ten times or more. The genes are TRBV29-1 and TRBJ2-6; the D gene is possibly TRBD1 (6 bases). Germline assignment: CDR1 SQVTM and CDR2 ANQGSEA. Trimming cost V 6 bases and J 2 bases, with 17 bases left between them. CDR3 size: 16 residues. The CDR3 sequence: CSVPPGEQTGANVLTF. The DNA for the CDR3 is TGCAGCGTCCCACCAGGGGAACAGACTGGGGCCAACGTCCTGACTTTC.

This clonotype was detected a few times. The V and J genes are TRBV27 and TRBJ2-1, with a possible D match to TRBD2 (7 bases). CDR1 and CDR2 (germline): MNHEY, SMNVEV (reference sequence). This CDR3 region has 14 residues. The ends were cut back, 7 bases at V and 7 bases at J, with 17 bases in the middle. The CDR3 bases are TGTGCCAGCACTTCATGGGGGGGGCAGAATGAGCAGTTCTTC. Translation: CASTSWGGQNEQFF.

In DNA, the CDR3 is TGTGCCAGCAGTTCATCAGCGGGAGTTGGGTATTACAATGAGCAGTTCTTC. Residues: CASSSSAGVGYYNEQFF. This rearrangement joins TRBV12-3 or TRBV12-4 to TRBJ2-1, with 8 bases fitting TRBD2. This CDR3 is 17 amino acids long. Trimming at V came to 4 bases and at J to 4 bases, leaving 12 bases not matched to a gene.

This clonotype was observed at least ten times. The V gene is TRBV12-3 or TRBV12-4, the J gene TRBJ2-3; no firm D call. This CDR3 spans 11 amino acids. The V end lost 6 bases, the J end lost 5 bases, and 6 bases lay between the germline ends. CDR3 sequence (DNA): TGTGCCAGCAGCCAAGTAGATACGCAGTATTTT. Translation: CASSQVDTQYF.

In its sample, this clonotype was seen many times. This chain connects TRBV7-9 to TRBJ2-1, with 7 positions matching TRBD1. The germline V gene has CDR1 SEHNR and CDR2 FQNEAQ (reference sequence). V lost 2 bases and J lost 6; bases outside the gene matches: 7. This CDR3 region has 15 residues. The CDR3 region is CASSLKGSGGNEQFF. CDR3 nucleotides: TGTGCCAGCAGCTTAAAAGGATCAGGGGGCAATGAGCAGTTCTTC.

The chain joins TRBV12-3 or TRBV12-4 to TRBJ1-2; D gene ambiguous. V gave up 4 bases and J gave up 5 bases, with 11 bases separating them. The CDR3 is 13 residues long. DNA of the CDR3: TGTGCCAGCAGTTCCGCCGACCGTTATGGCTACACCTTC. Its protein is CASSSADRYGYTF.

The chain carries TRBV20-1 and TRBJ1-1; maybe TRBD1 (5 bases). CDR1 DFQATT and CDR2 SNEGSKA come from the germline V gene (reference sequence). This CDR3 has 15 residues. Trimming removed 4 bases at V and 1 base at J, with 16 bases between. In DNA form, the CDR3 reads TGCAGTGCTAAAACGCCGACGGGGCCGAACACTGAAGCTTTCTTT. As protein: CSAKTPTGPNTEAFF.

A few counts support this clonotype. V gene TRBV12-3 or TRBV12-4 combines with J gene TRBJ2-7, with 7 bases fitting TRBD1. V was clipped by 5 bases and J by 4 bases; unmatched bases: 8. The CDR3 sequence is 14 residues long. CDR3 protein: CASSRQGEWYEQYF. DNA of the CDR3: TGTGCCAGCAGTCGTCAGGGGGAGTGGTACGAGCAGTACTTC.

The J gene is TRBJ2-3, the V gene TRBV20-1; perhaps TRBD1 as D (6 bases). CDR3 length: 15 amino acids. Germline CDR1 and CDR2: DFQATT and SNEGSKA (reference sequence). The V end was cut by 5 bases, the J end by 0 bases, with 15 bases between. This CDR3 reads CSAEIGTPSTDTQYF. In DNA, the CDR3 is TGCAGTGCTGAGATCGGGACACCCAGCACAGATACGCAGTATTTT.

This clonotype appeared a few times. This chain links TRBV7-2 with TRBJ2-7, with 13 positions matching TRBD2. This CDR3 is built from 16 residues. V was pared by 3 bases and J by 4 bases, with 6 bases of the junction left unmatched. Germline V CDR1 and CDR2: SGHTA, FQGNSA. The CDR3 nucleotides are TGTGCCAGCAGCTTTCAACTAGCGGGAGGGTCGTACGAGCAGTACTTC. This codes for CASSFQLAGGSYEQYF. The whole variable domain, filled in from reference TRBV7-2 and TRBJ2-7, reads GAGVSQSPSNKVTEKGKDVELRCDPISGHTALYWYRQSLGQGLEFLIYFQGNSAPDKSGLPSDRFSAERTGGSVSTLTIQRTQQEDSAVYLCASSFQLAGGSYEQYFGPGTRLTVT.

The chain recombines TRBV7-9 with TRBJ2-7; D may match TRBD1 or TRBD2 (5 bases each). V lost 5 bases to trimming and J lost 0 bases, with 20 bases between them. This CDR3 has 17 amino acids. Germline V gives CDR1 SEHNR, CDR2 FQNEAQ (reference sequence). CDR3 DNA sequence: TGTGCCAGCAGCCCCACTGCCTGGGACGGAAGCTCCTACGAGCAGTACTTC. This gives the protein CASSPTAWDGSSYEQYF.

This clonotype showed up just a few times. The chain links TRBV4-3 to TRBJ2-5; a weak D match, TRBD2 (6 bases). Germline loops: CDR1 LGHNA, CDR2 YSLEER. The CDR3 runs to 15 residues. Trimming removed 1 base from V and 4 bases from J, with 13 bases in between. CDR3 nucleotides: TGCGCCAGCAGCCAAGGATCGATCGGGGGAGAGACCCAGTACTTC. Translation: CASSQGSIGGETQYF.

Points on this clonotype: Its ends do not fully match the called genes, so a read error is possible. The CDR3 DNA is TGCGGTGCTAGTGGGCAGACCGGGGAGCTGTTTTTT. Protein product: CGASGQTGELFF. The gene calls are TRBV20-1 and TRBJ2-2, with D uncertain. Germline lookup yields CDR1 DFQATT and CDR2 SNEGSKA (reference sequence). This CDR3 comprises 12 residues.